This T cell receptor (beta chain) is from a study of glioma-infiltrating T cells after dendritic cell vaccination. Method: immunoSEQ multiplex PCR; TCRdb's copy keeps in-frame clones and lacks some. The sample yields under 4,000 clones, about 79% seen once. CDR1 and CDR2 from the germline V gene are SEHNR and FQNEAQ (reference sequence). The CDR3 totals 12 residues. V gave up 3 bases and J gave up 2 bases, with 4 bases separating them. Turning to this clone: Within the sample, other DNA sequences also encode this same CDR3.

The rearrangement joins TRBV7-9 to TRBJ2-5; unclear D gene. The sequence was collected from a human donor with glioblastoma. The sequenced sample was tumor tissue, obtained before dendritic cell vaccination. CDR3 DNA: TGTGCCAGCAGCTTCAGTCAAGAGACCCAGTACTTC. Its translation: CASSFSQETQYF.